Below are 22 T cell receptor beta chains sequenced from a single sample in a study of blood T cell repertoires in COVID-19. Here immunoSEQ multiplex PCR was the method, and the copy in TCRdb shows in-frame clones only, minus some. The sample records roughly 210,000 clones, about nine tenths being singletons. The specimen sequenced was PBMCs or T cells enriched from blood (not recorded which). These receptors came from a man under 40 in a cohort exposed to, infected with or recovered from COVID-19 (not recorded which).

CDR3 region: CASLSTQGAYNEQFF. CDR3 sequence (DNA): TGTGCCAGTTTGTCCACGCAGGGCGCCTACAATGAGCAGTTCTTC. The chain joins TRBV19 to TRBJ2-1, with D perhaps TRBD1 (5 bases). There are 15 residues in the CDR3. V gave up 8 bases and J gave up 2 bases, with 16 bases separating them. Per the germline V gene, CDR1 is LNHDA and CDR2 is SQIVND (reference sequence).

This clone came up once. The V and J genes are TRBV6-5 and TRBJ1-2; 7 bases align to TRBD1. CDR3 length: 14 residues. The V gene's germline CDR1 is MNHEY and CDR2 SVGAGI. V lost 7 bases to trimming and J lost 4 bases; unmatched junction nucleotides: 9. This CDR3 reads CASNDRVIAYGYTF. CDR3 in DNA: TGTGCCAGCAACGACAGGGTGATCGCCTATGGCTACACCTTC.

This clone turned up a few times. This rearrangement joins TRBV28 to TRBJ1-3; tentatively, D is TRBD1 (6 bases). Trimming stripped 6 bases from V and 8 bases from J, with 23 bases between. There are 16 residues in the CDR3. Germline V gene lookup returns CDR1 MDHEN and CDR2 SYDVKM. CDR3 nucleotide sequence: TGTGCCAGCAGCCCTCGAGGGACACCCCTAATAGACACCATATATTTT. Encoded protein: CASSPRGTPLIDTIYF.

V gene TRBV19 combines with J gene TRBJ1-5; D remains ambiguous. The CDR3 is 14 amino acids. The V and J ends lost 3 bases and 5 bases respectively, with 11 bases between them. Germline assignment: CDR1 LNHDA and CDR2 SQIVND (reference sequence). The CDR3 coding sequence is TGTGCCAGTAGTATTTCGGGGTGGGATCAGCCCCAGCATTTT. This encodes CASSISGWDQPQHF.

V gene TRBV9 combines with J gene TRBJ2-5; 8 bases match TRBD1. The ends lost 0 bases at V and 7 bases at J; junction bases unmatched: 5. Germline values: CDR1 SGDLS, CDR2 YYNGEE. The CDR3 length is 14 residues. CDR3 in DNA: TGTGCCAGCAGCGTAGGACAGGGGAGTGGGACCCAGTACTTC. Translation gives CASSVGQGSGTQYF.

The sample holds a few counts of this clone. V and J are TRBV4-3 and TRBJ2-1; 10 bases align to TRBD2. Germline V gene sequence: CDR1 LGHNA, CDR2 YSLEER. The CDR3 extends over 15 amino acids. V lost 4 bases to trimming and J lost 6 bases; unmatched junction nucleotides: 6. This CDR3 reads CASSLLAGVPNEQFF. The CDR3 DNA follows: TGCGCCAGCAGCCTGCTAGCGGGAGTCCCCAATGAGCAGTTCTTC.

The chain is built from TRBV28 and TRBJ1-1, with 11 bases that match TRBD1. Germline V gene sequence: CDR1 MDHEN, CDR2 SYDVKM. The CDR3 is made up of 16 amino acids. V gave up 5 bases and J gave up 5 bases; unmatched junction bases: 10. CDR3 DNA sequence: TGTGCCAGCAGTATCTGGACAGGGGGCTTGCGAACTGAAGCTTTCTTT. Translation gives CASSIWTGGLRTEAFF.

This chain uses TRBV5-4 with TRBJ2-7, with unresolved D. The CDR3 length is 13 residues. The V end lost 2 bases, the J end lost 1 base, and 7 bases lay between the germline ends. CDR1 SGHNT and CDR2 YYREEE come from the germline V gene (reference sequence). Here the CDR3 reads CASSFGVSYEQYF. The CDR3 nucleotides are TGTGCCAGCAGCTTCGGAGTTTCCTACGAGCAGTACTTC.

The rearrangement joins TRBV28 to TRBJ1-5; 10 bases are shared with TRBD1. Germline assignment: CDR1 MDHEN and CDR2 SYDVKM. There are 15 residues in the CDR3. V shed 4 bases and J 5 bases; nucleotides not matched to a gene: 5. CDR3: CASSSEDRGDQPQHF. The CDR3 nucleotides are TGTGCCAGCAGTTCAGAGGACAGGGGGGATCAGCCCCAGCATTTT.

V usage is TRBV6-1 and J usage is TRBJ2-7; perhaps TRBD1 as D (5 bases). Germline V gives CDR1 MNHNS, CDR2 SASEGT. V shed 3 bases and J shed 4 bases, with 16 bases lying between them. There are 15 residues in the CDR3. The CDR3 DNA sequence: TGTGCCAGCAGTGATCGGGCCAGGGTTGTTTACGAGCAGTACTTC. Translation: CASSDRARVVYEQYF.

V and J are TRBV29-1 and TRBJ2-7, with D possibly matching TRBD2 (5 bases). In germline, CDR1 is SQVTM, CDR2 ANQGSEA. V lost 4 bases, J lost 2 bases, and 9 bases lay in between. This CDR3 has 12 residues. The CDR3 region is CSVASGTYEQYF. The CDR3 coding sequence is TGCAGCGTTGCATCGGGAACCTACGAGCAGTACTTC.

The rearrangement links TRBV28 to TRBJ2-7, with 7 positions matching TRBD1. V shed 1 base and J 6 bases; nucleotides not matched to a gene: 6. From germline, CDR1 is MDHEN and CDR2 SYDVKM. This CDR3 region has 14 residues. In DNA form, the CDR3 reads TGTGCCAGCAGTTTATCCACCGGACAGGCCGAGCAGTACTTC. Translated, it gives CASSLSTGQAEQYF. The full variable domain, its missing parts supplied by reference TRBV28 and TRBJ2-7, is DVKVTQSSRYLVKRTGEKVFLECVQDMDHENMFWYRQDPGLGLRLIYFSYDVKMKEKGDIPEGYSVSREKKERFSLILESASTNQTSMYLCASSLSTGQAEQYFGPGTRLTVT.

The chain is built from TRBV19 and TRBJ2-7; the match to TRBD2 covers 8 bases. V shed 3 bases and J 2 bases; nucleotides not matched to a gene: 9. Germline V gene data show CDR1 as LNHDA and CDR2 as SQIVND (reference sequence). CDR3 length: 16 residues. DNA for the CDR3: TGTGCCAGTAGTATGCGAGCGGGAGAAGGGACCTACGAGCAGTACTTC. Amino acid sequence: CASSMRAGEGTYEQYF.

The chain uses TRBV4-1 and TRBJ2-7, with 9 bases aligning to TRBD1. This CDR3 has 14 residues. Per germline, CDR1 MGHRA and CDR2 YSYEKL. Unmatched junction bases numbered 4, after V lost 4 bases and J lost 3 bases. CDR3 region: CASSLRDRDYEQYF. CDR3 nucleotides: TGCGCCAGCAGCCTCCGGGACAGGGACTACGAGCAGTACTTC.

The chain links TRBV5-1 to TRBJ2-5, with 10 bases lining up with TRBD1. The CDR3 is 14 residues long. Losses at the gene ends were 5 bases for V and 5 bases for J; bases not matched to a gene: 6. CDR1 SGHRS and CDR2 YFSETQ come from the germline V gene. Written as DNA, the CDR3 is TGCGCCAGCAGGGTGGGGACAGGGGCCGAGACCCAGTACTTC. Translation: CASRVGTGAETQYF.

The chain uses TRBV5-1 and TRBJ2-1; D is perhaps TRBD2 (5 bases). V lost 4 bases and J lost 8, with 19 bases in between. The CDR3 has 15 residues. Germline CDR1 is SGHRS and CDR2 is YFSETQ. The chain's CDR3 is CASSTGIPFVDEQFF. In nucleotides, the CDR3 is TGCGCCAGCAGCACCGGGATCCCCTTTGTCGATGAGCAGTTCTTC.

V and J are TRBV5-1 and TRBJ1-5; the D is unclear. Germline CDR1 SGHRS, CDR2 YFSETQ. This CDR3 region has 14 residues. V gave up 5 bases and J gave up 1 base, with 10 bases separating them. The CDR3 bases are TGCGCCAGCAGACGAGACGGGAGCAATCAGCCCCAGCATTTT. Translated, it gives CASRRDGSNQPQHF.

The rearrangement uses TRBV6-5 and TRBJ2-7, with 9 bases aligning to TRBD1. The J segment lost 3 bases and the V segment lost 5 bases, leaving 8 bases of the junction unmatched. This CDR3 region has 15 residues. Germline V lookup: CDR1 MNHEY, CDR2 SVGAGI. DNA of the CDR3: TGTGCCAGCAGTCCCGGGACAGGGATGAGCTACGAGCAGTACTTC. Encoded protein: CASSPGTGMSYEQYF.

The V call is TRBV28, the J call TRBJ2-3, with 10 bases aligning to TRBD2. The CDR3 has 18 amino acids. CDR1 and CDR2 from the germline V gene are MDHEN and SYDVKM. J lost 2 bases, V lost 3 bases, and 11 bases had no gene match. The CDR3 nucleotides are TGTGCCAGCAGTTTCTCGCGGACTAGCGGAGGTTTCACAGATACGCAGTATTTT. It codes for CASSFSRTSGGFTDTQYF.

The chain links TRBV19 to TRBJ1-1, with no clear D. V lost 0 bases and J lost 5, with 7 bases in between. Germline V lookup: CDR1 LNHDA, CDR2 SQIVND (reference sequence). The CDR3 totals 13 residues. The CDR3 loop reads CASSIDSWTEAFF. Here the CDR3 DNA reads TGTGCCAGTAGTATAGACAGTTGGACTGAAGCTTTCTTT.

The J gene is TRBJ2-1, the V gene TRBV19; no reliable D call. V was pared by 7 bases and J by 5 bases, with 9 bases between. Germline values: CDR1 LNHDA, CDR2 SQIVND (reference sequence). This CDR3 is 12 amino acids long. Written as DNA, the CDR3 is TGTGCCAGTATTAACGGAGACAATGAGCAGTTCTTC. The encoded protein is CASINGDNEQFF.

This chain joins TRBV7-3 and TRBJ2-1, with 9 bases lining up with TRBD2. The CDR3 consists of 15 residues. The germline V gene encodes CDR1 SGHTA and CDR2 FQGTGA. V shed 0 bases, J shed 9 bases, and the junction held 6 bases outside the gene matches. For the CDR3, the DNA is TGTGCCAGCAGCTTAACGGGATTGCGGGAGGGTGAGCAGTTCTTC. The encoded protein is CASSLTGLREGEQFF.